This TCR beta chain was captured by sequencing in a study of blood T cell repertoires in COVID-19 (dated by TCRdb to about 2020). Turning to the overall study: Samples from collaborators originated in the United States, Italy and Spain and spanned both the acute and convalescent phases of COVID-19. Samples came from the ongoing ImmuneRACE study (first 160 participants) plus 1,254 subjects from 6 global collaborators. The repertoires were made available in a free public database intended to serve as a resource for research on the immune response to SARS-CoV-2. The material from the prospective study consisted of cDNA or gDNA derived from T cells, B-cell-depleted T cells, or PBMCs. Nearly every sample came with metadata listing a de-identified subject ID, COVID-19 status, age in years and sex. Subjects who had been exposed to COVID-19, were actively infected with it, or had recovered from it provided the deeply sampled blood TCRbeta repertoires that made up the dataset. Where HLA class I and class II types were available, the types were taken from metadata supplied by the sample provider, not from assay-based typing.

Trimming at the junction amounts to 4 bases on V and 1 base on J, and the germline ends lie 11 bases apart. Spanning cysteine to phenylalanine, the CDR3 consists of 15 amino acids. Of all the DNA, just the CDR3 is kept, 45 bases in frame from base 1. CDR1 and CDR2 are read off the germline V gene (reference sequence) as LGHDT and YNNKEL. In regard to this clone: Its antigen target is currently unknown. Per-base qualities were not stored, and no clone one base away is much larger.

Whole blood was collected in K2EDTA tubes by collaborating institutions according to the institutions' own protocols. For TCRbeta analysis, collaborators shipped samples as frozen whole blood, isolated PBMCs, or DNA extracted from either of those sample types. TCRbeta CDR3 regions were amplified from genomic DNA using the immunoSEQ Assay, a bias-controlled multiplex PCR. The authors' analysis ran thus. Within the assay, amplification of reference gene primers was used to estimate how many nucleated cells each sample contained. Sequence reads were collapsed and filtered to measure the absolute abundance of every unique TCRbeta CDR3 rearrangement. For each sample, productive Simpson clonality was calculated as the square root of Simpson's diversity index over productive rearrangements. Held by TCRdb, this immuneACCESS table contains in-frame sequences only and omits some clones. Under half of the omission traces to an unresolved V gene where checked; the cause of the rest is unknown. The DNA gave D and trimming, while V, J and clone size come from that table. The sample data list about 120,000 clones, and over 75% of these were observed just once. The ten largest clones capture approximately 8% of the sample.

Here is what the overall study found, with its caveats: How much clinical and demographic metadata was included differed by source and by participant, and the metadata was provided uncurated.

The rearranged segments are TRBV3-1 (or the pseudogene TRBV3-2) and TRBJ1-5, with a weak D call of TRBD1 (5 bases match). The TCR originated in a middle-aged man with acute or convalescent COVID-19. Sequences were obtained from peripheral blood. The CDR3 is CASSPGGGSNQPQHF. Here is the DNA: TGTGCCAGCAGCCCCGGCGGGGGGAGCAATCAGCCCCAGCATTTT.